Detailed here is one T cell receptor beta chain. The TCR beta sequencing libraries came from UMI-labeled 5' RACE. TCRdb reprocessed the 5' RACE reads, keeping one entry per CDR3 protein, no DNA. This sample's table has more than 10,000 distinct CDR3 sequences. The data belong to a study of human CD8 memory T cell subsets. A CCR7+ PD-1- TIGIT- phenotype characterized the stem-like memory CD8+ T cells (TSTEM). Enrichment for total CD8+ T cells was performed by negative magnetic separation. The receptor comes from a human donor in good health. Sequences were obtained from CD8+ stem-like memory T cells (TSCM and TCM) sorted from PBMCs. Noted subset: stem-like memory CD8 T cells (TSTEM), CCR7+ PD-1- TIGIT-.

The CDR3 sequence is CASSLGGAGYEQYF. V is TRBV11-2 and J is TRBJ2-7; TCRdb picks TRBD1, but there is no DNA to check that call. Germline lookup yields CDR1 SGHAT and CDR2 FQNNGV. This CDR3 is built from 14 residues.